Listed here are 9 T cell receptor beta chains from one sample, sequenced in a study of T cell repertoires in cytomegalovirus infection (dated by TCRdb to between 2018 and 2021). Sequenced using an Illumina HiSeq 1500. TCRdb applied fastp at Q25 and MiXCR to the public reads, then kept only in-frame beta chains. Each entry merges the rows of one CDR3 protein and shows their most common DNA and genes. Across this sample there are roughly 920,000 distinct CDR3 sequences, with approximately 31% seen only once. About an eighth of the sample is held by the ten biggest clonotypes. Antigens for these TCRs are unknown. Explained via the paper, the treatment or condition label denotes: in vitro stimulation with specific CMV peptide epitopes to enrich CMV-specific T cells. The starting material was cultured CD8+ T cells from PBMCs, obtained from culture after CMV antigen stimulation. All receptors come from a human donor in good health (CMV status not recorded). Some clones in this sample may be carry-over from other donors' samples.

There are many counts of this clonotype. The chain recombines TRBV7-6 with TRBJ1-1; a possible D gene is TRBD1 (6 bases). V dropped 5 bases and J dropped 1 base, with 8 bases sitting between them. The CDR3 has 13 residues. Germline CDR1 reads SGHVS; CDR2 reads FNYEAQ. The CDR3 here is CASSGTTNTEAFF. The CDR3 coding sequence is TGTGCCAGCAGCGGGACAACGAACACTGAAGCTTTCTTT.

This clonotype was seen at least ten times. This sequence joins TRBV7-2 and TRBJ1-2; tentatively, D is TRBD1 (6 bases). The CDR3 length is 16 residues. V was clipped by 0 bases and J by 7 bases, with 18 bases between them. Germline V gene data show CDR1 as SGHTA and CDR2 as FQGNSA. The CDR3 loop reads CASSLAPRGGEGGYTF. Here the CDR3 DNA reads TGTGCCAGCAGCTTAGCCCCGAGAGGGGGGGAAGGTGGCTACACCTTC.

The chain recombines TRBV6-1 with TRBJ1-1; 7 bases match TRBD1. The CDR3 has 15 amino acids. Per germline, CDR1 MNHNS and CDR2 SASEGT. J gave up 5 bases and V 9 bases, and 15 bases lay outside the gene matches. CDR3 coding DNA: TGTGCCAGTGAGATTGCGGGACAGTCCATAACTGAAGCTTTCTTT. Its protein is CASEIAGQSITEAFF.

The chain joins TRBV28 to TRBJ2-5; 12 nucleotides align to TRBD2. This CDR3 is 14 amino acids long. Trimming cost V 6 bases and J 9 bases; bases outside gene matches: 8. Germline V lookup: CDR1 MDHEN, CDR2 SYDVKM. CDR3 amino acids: CASRLAGGPISQYF. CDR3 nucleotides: TGTGCCAGCAGGCTAGCGGGGGGGCCGATCTCCCAGTACTTC.

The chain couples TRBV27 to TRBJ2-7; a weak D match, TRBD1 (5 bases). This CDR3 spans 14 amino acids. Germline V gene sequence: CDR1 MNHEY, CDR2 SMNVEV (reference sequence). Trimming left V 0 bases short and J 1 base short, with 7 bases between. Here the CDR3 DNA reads TGTGCCAGCAGTTTATCGGACACATCCTACGAGCAGTACTTC. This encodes CASSLSDTSYEQYF.

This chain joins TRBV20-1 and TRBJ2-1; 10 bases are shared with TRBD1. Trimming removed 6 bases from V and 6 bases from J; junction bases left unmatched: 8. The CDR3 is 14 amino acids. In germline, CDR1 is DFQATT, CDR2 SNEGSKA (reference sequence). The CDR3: CSAGDRGFGNEQFF. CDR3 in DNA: TGCAGTGCGGGGGACAGGGGTTTTGGCAATGAGCAGTTCTTC.

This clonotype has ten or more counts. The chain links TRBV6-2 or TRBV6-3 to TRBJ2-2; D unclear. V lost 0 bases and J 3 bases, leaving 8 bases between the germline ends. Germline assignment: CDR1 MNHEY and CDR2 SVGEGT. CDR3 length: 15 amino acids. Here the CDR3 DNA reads TGTGCCAGCAGTTACTCGAGTCCCTACACCGGGGAGCTGTTTTTT. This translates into CASSYSSPYTGELFF.

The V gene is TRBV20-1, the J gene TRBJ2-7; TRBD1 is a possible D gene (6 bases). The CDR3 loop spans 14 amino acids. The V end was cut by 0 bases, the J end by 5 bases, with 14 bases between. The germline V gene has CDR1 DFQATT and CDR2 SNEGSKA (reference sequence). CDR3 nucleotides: TGCAGTGCTAGAGATAGGGCAGGGGTAAACGAGCAGTACGTC. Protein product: CSARDRAGVNEQYV.

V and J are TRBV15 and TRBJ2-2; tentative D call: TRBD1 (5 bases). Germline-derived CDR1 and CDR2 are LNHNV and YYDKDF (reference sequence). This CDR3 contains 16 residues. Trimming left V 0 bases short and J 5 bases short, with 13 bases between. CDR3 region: CATSRDRDSRTGELFF. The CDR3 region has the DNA TGTGCCACCAGCAGAGATCGTGACAGTCGAACCGGGGAGCTGTTTTTT.